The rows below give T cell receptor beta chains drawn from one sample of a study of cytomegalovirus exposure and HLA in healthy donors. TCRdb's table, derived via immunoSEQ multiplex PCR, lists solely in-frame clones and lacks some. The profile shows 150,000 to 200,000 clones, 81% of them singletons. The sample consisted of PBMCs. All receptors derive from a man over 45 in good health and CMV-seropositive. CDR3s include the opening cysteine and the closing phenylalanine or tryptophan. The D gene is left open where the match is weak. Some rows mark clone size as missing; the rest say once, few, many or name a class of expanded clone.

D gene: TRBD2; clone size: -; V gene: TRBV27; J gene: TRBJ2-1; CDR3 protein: CASSPRSGSSYNEQFF; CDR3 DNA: TGTGCCAGCAGTCCTCGTAGCGGGAGCTCCTACAATGAGCAGTTCTTC
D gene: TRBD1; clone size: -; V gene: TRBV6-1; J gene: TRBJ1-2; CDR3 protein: CASIGQGRYGYTF; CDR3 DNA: TGTGCCAGCATTGGACAGGGACGCTATGGCTACACCTTC
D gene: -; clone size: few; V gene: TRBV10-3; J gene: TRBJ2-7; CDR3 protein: CATGRGRRTYEQYF; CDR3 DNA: TGTGCCACCGGGCGGGGTAGGAGAACTTACGAGCAGTACTTC
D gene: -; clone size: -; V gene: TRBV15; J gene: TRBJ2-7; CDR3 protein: CATSRDSSAISYEQYF; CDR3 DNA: TGTGCCACCAGCAGAGATTCATCCGCTATCTCCTACGAGCAGTACTTC
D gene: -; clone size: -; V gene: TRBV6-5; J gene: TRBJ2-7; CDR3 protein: CASSYSNRGNYEQYF; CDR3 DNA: TGTGCCAGCAGTTACTCAAACCGGGGTAACTACGAGCAGTACTTC
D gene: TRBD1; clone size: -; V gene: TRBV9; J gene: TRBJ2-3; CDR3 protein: CASSESWDRGQTDTQYF; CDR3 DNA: TGTGCCAGCAGCGAGTCCTGGGACAGGGGGCAAACAGATACGCAGTATTTT
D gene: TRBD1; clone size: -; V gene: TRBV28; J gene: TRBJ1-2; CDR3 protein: CASTRDRNYGYTF; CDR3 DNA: TGTGCCAGCACACGGGACAGAAACTATGGCTACACCTTC
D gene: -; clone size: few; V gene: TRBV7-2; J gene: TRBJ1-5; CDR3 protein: CASSSSPGDNQPQHF; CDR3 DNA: TGTGCCAGCAGCTCCTCCCCAGGGGATAATCAGCCCCAGCATTTT
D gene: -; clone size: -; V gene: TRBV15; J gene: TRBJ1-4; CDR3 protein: CATSRGGFPTNEKLFF; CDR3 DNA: TGTGCCACCAGCAGAGGCGGGTTTCCAACTAATGAAAAACTGTTTTTT
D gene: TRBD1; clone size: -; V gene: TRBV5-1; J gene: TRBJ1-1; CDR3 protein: CASSQRRGLTRENTEAFF; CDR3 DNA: TGCGCCAGCAGCCAACGCAGGGGGTTGACCCGGGAGAACACTGAAGCTTTCTTT
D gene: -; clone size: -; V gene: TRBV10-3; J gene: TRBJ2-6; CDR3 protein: CAISGDTGSSGANVLTF; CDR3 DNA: TGTGCCATCAGTGGGGATACAGGGAGCTCTGGGGCCAACGTCCTGACTTTC
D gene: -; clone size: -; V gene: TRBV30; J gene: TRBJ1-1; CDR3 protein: CAWSTSRGNTEAFF; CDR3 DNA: TGTGCCTGGAGTACCAGCAGGGGGAACACTGAAGCTTTCTTT
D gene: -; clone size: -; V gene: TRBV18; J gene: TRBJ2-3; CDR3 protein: CASSYLGSTDTQYF; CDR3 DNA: TGTGCCAGCTCCTACCTCGGGAGCACAGATACGCAGTATTTT
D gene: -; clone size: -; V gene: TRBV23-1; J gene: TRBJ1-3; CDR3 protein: CASSQSFGGSEPKSSGNTIYF; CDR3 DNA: TGCGCCAGCAGTCAATCGTTTGGGGGGTCGGAGCCTAAAAGCTCTGGAAACACCATATATTTT
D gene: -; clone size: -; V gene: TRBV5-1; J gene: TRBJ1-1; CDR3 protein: CASSSRGSLMNTEAFF; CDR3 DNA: TGCGCCAGCAGCAGTAGGGGGTCCCTCATGAACACTGAAGCTTTCTTT
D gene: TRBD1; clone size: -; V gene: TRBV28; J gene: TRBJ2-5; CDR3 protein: CASSLYRGLGEQYF; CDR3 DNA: TGTGCCAGCAGTTTATACAGGGGGCTGGGGGAGCAGTACTTC
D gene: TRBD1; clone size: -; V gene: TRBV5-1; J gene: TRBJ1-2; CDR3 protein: CASSRDRVAGYTF; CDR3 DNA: TGCGCCAGCAGTCGGGACAGGGTGGCCGGCTACACCTTC
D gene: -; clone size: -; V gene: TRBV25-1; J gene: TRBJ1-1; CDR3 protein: CASTGGTGLNTEAFF; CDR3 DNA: TGTGCCAGCACTGGGGGAACAGGGCTGAACACTGAAGCTTTCTTT
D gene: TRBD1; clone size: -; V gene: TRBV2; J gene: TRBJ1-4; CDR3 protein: CASSRDSHNEKLFF; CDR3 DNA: TGTGCCAGCAGTAGGGACAGCCATAATGAAAAACTGTTTTTT
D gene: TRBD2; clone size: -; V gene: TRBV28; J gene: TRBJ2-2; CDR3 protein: CASSYGLAGGPGGELFF; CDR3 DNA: TGTGCCAGCAGCTACGGACTAGCGGGGGGGCCAGGCGGGGAGCTGTTTTTT
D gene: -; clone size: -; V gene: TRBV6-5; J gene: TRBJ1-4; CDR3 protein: CASSFTGSPNEKLFF; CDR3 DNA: TGTGCCAGCAGTTTCACAGGGAGTCCTAATGAAAAACTGTTTTTT
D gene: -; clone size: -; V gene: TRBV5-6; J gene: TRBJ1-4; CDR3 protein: CASSSGQFNEKLFF; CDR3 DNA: TGTGCCAGCAGCTCCGGACAGTTTAATGAAAAACTGTTTTTT
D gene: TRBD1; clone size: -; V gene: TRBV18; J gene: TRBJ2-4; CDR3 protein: CASSPDRGSKNIQYF; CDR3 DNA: TGTGCCAGCTCACCAGACAGGGGATCCAAAAACATTCAGTACTTC
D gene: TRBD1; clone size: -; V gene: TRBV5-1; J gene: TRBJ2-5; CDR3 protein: CASSDTGGSETQYF; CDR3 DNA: TGCGCCAGCAGCGATACAGGGGGTTCTGAGACCCAGTACTTC
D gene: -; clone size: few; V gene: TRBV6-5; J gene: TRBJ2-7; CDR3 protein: CASSYSTGEQYF; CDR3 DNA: TGTGCCAGCAGTTACTCGACGGGGGAGCAGTACTTC
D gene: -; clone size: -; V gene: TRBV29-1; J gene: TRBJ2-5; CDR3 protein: CSGRYREETQYF; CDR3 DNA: TGCAGCGGACGATACAGGGAAGAGACCCAGTACTTC
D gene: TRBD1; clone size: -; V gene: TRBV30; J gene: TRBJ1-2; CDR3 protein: CAWSVGQDHGYTF; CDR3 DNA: TGTGCCTGGAGTGTCGGACAGGACCATGGCTACACCTTC
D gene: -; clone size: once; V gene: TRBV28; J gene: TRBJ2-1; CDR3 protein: CASSWGVAALTRALYNEQFF; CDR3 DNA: TGTGCCAGCAGTTGGGGCGTGGCAGCACTTACAAGGGCACTCTACAATGAGCAGTTCTTC
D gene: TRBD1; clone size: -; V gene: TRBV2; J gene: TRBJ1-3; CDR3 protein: CATARDRGNTIYF; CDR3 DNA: TGTGCCACCGCTAGGGACAGGGGAAACACCATATATTTT
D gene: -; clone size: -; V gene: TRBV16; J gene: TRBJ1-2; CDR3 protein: CASSQSWTATF; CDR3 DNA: TGTGCCAGCAGCCAATCTTGGACAGCCACCTTC
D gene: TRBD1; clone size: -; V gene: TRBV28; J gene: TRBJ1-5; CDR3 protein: CASSRQGGQPQHF; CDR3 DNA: TGTGCCAGCAGTAGACAGGGAGGTCAGCCCCAGCATTTT
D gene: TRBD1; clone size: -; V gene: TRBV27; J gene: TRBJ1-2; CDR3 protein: CASSLTGNGYTF; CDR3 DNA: TGTGCCAGCAGTCTGACAGGGAATGGCTACACCTTC
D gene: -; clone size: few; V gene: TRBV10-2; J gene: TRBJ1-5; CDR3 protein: CASSNTEYQPQHF; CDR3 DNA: TGCGCCAGCAGTAACACAGAGTATCAGCCCCAGCATTTT
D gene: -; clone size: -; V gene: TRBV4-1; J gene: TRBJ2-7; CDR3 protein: CASSQDSGPAGYEQYF; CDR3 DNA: TGCGCCAGCAGCCAAGATTCGGGCCCCGCGGGCTACGAGCAGTACTTC
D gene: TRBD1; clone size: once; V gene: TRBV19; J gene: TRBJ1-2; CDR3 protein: CASSIVGTDNYGYTF; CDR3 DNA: TGTGCCAGTAGTATAGTAGGGACAGATAACTATGGCTACACCTTC
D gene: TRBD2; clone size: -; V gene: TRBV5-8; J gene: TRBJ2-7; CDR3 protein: CASPDTPGRNSGMEQYF; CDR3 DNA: TGTGCCAGCCCGGACACCCCGGGGAGAAATAGCGGGATGGAGCAGTACTTC
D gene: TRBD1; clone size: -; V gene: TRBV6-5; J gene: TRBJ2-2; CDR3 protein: CASKRDRGLTGELFF; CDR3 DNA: TGTGCCAGCAAGAGGGACAGGGGACTCACCGGGGAGCTGTTTTTT
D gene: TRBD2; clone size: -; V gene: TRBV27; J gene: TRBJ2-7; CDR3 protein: CASRGEQGYEQYF; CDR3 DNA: TGTGCCAGCCGGGGGGAGCAGGGCTACGAGCAGTACTTC
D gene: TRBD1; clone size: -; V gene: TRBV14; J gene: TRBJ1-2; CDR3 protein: CASSPGQGGGYTF; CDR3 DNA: TGTGCCAGCAGCCCGGGACAGGGTGGAGGCTACACCTTC
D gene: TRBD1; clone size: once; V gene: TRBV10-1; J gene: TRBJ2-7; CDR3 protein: CASSDHLTGSCEQYF; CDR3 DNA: TGCGCCAGCAGTGACCACCTGACAGGGAGCTGCGAGCAGTACTTC
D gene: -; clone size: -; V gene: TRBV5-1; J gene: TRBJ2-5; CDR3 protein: CASRTGFEETQYF; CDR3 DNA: TGCGCCAGCCGAACGGGGTTTGAGGAGACCCAGTACTTC
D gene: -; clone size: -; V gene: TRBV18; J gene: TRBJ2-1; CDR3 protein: CASSPPRQSSYNEQFF; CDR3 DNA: TGTGCCAGCTCACCACCACGACAGAGCTCCTACAATGAGCAGTTCTTC